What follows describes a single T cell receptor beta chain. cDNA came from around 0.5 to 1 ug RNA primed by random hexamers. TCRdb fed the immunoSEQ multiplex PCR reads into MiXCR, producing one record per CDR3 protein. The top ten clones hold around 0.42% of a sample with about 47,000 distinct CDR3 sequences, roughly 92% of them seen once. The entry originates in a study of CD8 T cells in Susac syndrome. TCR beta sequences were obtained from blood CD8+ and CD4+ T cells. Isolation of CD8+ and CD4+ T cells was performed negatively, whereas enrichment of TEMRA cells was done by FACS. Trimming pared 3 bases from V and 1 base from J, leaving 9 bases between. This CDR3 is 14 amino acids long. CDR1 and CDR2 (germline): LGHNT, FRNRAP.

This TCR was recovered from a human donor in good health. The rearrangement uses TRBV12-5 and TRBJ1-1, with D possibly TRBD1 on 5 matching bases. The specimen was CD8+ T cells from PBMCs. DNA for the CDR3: TGTGCTAGTGGTTTCATCGGGGCGAACACTGAAGCTTTCTTT. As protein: CASGFIGANTEAFF.